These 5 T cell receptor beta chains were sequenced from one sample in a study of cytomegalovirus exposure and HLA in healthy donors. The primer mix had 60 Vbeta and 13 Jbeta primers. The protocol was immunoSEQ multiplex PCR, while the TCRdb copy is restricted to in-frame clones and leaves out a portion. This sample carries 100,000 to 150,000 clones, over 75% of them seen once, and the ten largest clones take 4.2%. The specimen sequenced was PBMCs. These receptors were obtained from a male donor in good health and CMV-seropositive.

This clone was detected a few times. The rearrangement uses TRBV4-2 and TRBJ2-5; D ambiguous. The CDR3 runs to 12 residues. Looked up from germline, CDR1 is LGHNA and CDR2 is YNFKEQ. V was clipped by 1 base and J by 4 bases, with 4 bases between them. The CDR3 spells CASSQGLETQYF. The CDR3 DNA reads TGTGCCAGCAGCCAAGGGCTAGAGACCCAGTACTTC.

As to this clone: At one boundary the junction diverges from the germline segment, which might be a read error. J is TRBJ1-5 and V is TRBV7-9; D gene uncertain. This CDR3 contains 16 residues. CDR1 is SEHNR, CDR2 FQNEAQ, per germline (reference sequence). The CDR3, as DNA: TGTTCCAGCAGTCCCCCCCCCGAGCAGGGCAATCAGCCCCAGCATTTT. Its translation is CSSSPPPEQGNQPQHF.

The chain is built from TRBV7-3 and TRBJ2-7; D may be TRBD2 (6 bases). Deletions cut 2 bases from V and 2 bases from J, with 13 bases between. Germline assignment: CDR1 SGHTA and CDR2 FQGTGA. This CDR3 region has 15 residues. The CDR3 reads CASSLWEGGAYEQYF. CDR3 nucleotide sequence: TGTGCCAGCAGCTTATGGGAAGGAGGGGCCTACGAGCAGTACTTC.

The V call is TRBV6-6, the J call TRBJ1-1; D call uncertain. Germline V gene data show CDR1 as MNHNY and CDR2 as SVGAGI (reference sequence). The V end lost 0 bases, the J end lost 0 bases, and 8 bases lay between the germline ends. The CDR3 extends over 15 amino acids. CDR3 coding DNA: TGTGCCAGCAGTTACTCTGAGGGCGTGAACACTGAAGCTTTCTTT. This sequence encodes CASSYSEGVNTEAFF.

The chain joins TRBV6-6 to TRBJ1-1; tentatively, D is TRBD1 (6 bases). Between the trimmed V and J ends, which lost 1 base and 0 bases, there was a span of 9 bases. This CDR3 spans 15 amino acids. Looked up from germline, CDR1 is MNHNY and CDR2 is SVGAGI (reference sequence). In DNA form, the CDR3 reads TGTGCCAGCAGTTACTTCGGACAGATGAACACTGAAGCTTTCTTT. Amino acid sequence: CASSYFGQMNTEAFF.